This is a list of T cell receptor beta chains from one sample in a study of T cells in Graves' hyperthyroidism and ophthalmopathy. TCRdb used MiXCR to reprocess the multiplex PCR reads, holding one entry per CDR3 protein. The data hold approximately 530,000 distinct CDR3 sequences, with roughly a sixth observed a single time. The sample comprised blood. Receptor source: a woman aged 18-29 years with Graves' hyperthyroidism. The CDR3 runs from the conserved cysteine through the conserved F or W. D genes are given only for firm matches. Clone size is given for some rows only: seen once, a few or many times, or a class if the clone is expanded.

v_call,j_call,d_call,clone_size,cdr3_nt,cdr3_aa
TRBV2,TRBJ2-5,TRBD1,many,TGTGCCAGCAGTACAGGGGAAGAGACCCAGTACTTC,CASSTGEETQYF
TRBV28,TRBJ2-3,TRBD2,many,TGTGCCAGCAGTTTTCGCACCGGGACTAGCGGGAGCACAGATACGCAGTATTTT,CASSFRTGTSGSTDTQYF
TRBV19,TRBJ2-1,NA,NA,TGTGCCAGTAGTACCCCGGGCCTAGGTAGTAATGAGCAGTTCTTC,CASSTPGLGSNEQFF
TRBV3-1,TRBJ2-7,NA,many,TGTGCCAGCAGCCCACAGGGATACTACGAGCAGTACTTC,CASSPQGYYEQYF
TRBV27,TRBJ2-1,NA,many,TGTGCCAGCACCGTTAGTGGGAGCTCCTACAATGAGCAGTTCTTC,CASTVSGSSYNEQFF
TRBV24-1,TRBJ2-7,NA,few,TGTGCCACCAGTGACCAAAAGGCGGGCTACGAGCAGTACTTC,CATSDQKAGYEQYF
TRBV14,TRBJ2-7,NA,few,TGTGCCAGCAGCCAGGCAGGTCTAGCGAGATACGAGCAGTACTTC,CASSQAGLARYEQYF
TRBV5-1,TRBJ1-2,NA,many,TGCGCCAGCAGCCCAATAGACTCTAACTATGGCTACACCTTC,CASSPIDSNYGYTF
TRBV2,TRBJ1-1,NA,many,TGTGCCAGCAGTGAACAGGGACCTTTCTTT,CASSEQGPFF
TRBV28,TRBJ2-3,TRBD1,many,TGTGCCAGCAGTTCCCCCGGGACAGTCACAGATACGCAGTATTTT,CASSSPGTVTDTQYF
TRBV19,TRBJ2-3,NA,few,TGTGCCAGTAGTATAGCGGGAGAGGTTGCAGATACGCAGTATTTT,CASSIAGEVADTQYF
TRBV7-2,TRBJ2-7,TRBD2,few,TGTGCCAGCAGCCCCCTAGCGGGGAGGTCTTCCGAGCAGTACTTC,CASSPLAGRSSEQYF
TRBV2,TRBJ1-2,NA,many,TGTGCCAGCAGTGAAAACCGGGACACCAGAAACTATGGCTACACCTTC,CASSENRDTRNYGYTF
TRBV11-2,TRBJ1-3,NA,many,TGTGCCAGCAGCTTAGTGTTTCGGATCTCTGGAAACACCATATATTTT,CASSLVFRISGNTIYF
TRBV7-2,TRBJ2-5,NA,many,TGTGCCAGCAGCTTAGTTCCGGGGCGGGTCCAAGAGACCCAGTACTTC,CASSLVPGRVQETQYF
TRBV28,TRBJ2-7,TRBD1,many,TGTGCCAGCACTCCGACGGACAGGCAATCCTACGAGCAGTACTTC,CASTPTDRQSYEQYF
TRBV18,TRBJ1-1,NA,NA,TGTGCCAGCTCACAGGGAATTAACACTGAAGCTCTCTTT,CASSQGINTEALF
TRBV20-1,TRBJ2-3,TRBD2,NA,TGCAGTGCTAGAGACCTTCTAGCGGGGGGGGGAGGAGATACGCAGTATTTT,CSARDLLAGGGGDTQYF
TRBV11-1,TRBJ2-1,TRBD2,few,TGTGCCAGCAGCTCTAAGAGCGGGACTTGGGATGAGCAGTTCTTC,CASSSKSGTWDEQFF
TRBV5-1,TRBJ2-5,NA,few,TGCGCCAGCAGCCCAGAGAGGACACAGGAGACCCAGTACTTC,CASSPERTQETQYF
TRBV6-1,TRBJ2-1,NA,many,TGTGCCAGCAGTGAGGTATACAATGAGCAGTTCTTC,CASSEVYNEQFF
TRBV12-3/TRBV12-4,TRBJ2-2,NA,NA,TGTGCCAGCAGTCCAACAGGGACGAACACCGGGGAGCTGTTTTTT,CASSPTGTNTGELFF
TRBV12-3/TRBV12-4,TRBJ2-4,TRBD1,many,TGTGCCAGCAGGCTGACAGGGGAAGACATTCAGTACTTC,CASRLTGEDIQYF
TRBV5-1,TRBJ2-6,NA,many,TGCGCCAGCGGACCGACAGGGACTACTGGGGCCAACGTCCTGACTTTC,CASGPTGTTGANVLTF
TRBV7-9,TRBJ1-3,NA,NA,TGTGCCAGCAGCCATACCGACAGTTTCGGAAACACCATATATTTT,CASSHTDSFGNTIYF
TRBV18,TRBJ1-2,NA,NA,TGTGCCAGCTCCCTGACAGCGGATTCGAACTATGGCTACACCTTC,CASSLTADSNYGYTF
TRBV19,TRBJ2-7,TRBD2,NA,TGTGCCAGTAGTCCGAGCGGGGGGGCGGACTACGAGCAGTACTTC,CASSPSGGADYEQYF
TRBV11-2,TRBJ2-5,NA,many,TGTGCCAGCAGCCCATCTCCGGGGTACGTGGGCGAGACCCAGTACTTC,CASSPSPGYVGETQYF